The present T cell receptor beta chain was sequenced within a study of blood T cell repertoires in COVID-19. Losses at the gene ends were 4 bases for V and 2 bases for J; bases not matched to a gene: 13. CDR1 is SGHTS and CDR2 is YDEGEE in the germline V gene. The CDR3 runs to 17 residues. Sequencing used immunoSEQ multiplex PCR; TCRdb keeps in-frame clones, though not all of them. The table has under 350,000 clones, around 89% seen once. The sample consisted of peripheral blood. The chain couples TRBV5-8 to TRBJ1-1; 8 bases match TRBD1. The receptor was derived from a middle-aged man with acute or convalescent COVID-19. CDR3 loop: CASSARVRQGRNTEAFF. In DNA form, the CDR3 reads TGTGCCAGCAGCGCCCGAGTCAGACAGGGGAGAAACACTGAAGCTTTCTTT.